Sequencing of this TCR beta chain was carried out in a study of cytomegalovirus exposure and HLA in healthy donors. Researchers ran the PCR with 60 Vbeta and 13 Jbeta primers. Method: immunoSEQ multiplex PCR; TCRdb's copy keeps in-frame clones and lacks some. The data hold some 150,000 clones, with 8.9% observed a single time. Regarding the study as a whole: A prior analysis recorded that most TCR beta V segments were productive about 87% or about 30% of the time. Sequencing likely generated an artifact that appeared as a cluster of highly shared sequence variants.

This clone appeared a few times. What it binds is not known. The same CDR3 also results from other DNA sequences found in this sample. V was shortened by 0 bases and J by 0 bases, with 7 bases between the two germline ends. Looked up from germline, CDR1 is SGDLS and CDR2 is YYNGEE. The CDR3 consists of 15 residues. Sequencing used PBMCs. The chain uses TRBV9 and TRBJ2-1, with D tentatively TRBD2 (6 bases). The sequence derives from a woman aged 40 to 55 in good health and CMV-seropositive. Here the CDR3 DNA reads TGTGCCAGCAGCGTAGGGCGGGGCTCCTACAATGAGCAGTTCTTC. This gives the protein CASSVGRGSYNEQFF.